The T cell receptor beta chain under discussion was sequenced for a study of blood T cell repertoires in COVID-19. Whole-study context: COVID-19 samples collected from the United States, Italy and Spain covered acute and convalescent phases.

Germline V gene sequence: CDR1 SGHNT, CDR2 YENEEA. CDR3 length: 14 residues. V was shortened by 2 bases and J by 4 bases, with 10 bases between the two germline ends. Original data processing: Estimation of nucleated cell counts was performed using reference gene primer amplification. Assay: immunoSEQ multiplex PCR; the TCRdb copy retains only in-frame clones and omits some. The V and J calls and the clone size are those of that table, but D and trimming were determined from the DNA. The data show 200,000 to 300,000 clones, more than 75% seen once. The sample consisted of PBMCs or T cells enriched from blood (not recorded which). The rearrangement uses TRBV11-3 and TRBJ2-3; possibly TRBD2 for D (6 bases). The receptor was derived from a woman between 35 and 50 years old with acute COVID-19. The CDR3 is CASSLRRGADTQYF. The CDR3 DNA reads TGTGCCAGCAGCTTAAGGCGGGGCGCAGATACGCAGTATTTT.